Below, 6 T cell receptor beta chains from the same sample are listed, as sequenced in a study of T cell changes during pregnancy in multiple sclerosis. Measured with immunoSEQ multiplex PCR; TCRdb has only the in-frame clones, and not every one. This table has approximately 46,000 clones, under 95% appearing once. This sample comprised CD8+ T cells from peripheral blood mononuclear cells, obtained in the second trimester of pregnancy. These receptors all come from a female donor with multiple sclerosis, enrolled in a pregnancy study.

This chain links TRBV9 with TRBJ1-1; the D gene is possibly TRBD1 (6 bases). Trimming shortened V by 4 bases and J by 4 bases, and 11 bases separated the two germline ends. Per the germline V gene, CDR1 is SGDLS and CDR2 is YYNGEE. This CDR3 is 13 amino acids long. The CDR3 reads CASSLGGGTEAFF. CDR3 sequence (DNA): TGTGCCAGCAGCCTAGGGGGGGGCACTGAAGCTTTCTTT.

The chain uses TRBV4-1 and TRBJ2-7; no reliable D call. Germline V gene sequence: CDR1 MGHRA, CDR2 YSYEKL. The CDR3 spans 16 residues. V was shortened by 0 bases and J by 3 bases, with 15 bases between the two germline ends. Here the CDR3 DNA reads TGCGCCAGCAGCCAAGAACCCGAATTATCTATCTACGAGCAGTACTTC. Translating it yields CASSQEPELSIYEQYF.

The chain is built from TRBV9 and TRBJ1-5; the match to TRBD1 covers 8 bases. The junction had 6 bases not matched to a gene; V was cut back by 5 bases and J by 5 bases. The germline V gene has CDR1 SGDLS and CDR2 YYNGEE. This CDR3 contains 14 residues. CDR3 protein: CASSAGTGDQPQHF. The CDR3 nucleotides are TGTGCCAGCAGTGCCGGGACAGGAGATCAGCCCCAGCATTTT.

The genes are TRBV19 and TRBJ2-7, with 8 nucleotides matching TRBD2. Germline values: CDR1 LNHDA, CDR2 SQIVND (reference sequence). The length of the CDR3 is 13 residues. Losses at the gene ends were 3 bases for V and 5 bases for J; bases not matched to a gene: 3. The CDR3 loop reads CASSIFGGDEQYF. The CDR3 DNA sequence: TGTGCCAGTAGTATTTTCGGGGGGGACGAGCAGTACTTC.

The V gene is TRBV27, the J gene TRBJ2-5; 10 bases align to TRBD2. The germline CDR1 and CDR2 sequences are MNHEY and SMNVEV (reference sequence). CDR3 length: 16 amino acids. Trimming removed 2 bases from V and 2 bases from J; junction bases left unmatched: 5. For the CDR3, the DNA is TGTGCCAGCAGTTTACAACCAGCGGGGGGGCAAGAGACCCAGTACTTC. It is translated as CASSLQPAGGQETQYF.

The V and J genes are TRBV15 and TRBJ1-5, with D hard to call. Germline CDR1 reads LNHNV; CDR2 reads YYDKDF (reference sequence). Trimming removed 0 bases from V and 3 bases from J, with 6 bases in between. CDR3 length: 14 amino acids. The CDR3 here is CATSRDLDNQPQHF. For the CDR3, the DNA is TGTGCCACCAGCAGAGATCTAGACAATCAGCCCCAGCATTTT.